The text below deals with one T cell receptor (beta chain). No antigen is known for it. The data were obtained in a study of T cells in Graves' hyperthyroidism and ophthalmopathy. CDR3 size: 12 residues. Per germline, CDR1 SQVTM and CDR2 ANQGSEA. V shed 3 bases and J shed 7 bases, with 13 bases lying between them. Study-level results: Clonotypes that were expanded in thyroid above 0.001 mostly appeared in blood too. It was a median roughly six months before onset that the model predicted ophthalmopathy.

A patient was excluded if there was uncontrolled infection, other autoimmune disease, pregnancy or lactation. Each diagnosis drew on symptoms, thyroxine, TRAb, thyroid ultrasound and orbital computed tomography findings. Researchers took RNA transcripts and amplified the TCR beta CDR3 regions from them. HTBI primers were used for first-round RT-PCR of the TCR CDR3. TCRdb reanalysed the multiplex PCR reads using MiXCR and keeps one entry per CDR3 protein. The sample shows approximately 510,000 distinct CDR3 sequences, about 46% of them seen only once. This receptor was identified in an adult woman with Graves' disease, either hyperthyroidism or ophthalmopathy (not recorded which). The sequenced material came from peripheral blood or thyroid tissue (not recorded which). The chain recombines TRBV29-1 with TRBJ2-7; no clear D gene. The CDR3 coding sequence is TGCAGCGTTGAGGTACTATACAATGAGCAGTACTTC. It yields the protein CSVEVLYNEQYF.